This passage covers 30 T cell receptor beta chains from one sample sequenced in a study of T-cell memory formation after mild COVID-19. TCRdb used MiXCR to reprocess the 5' RACE reads, holding one entry per CDR3 protein. The sample yields around 410,000 distinct CDR3 sequences, roughly a quarter seen once. The sequencing input was PBMCs or a T cell subset sorted from them (not recorded which). The source of these receptors is an adult woman who had mild COVID-19 (a few samples of this study predate the infection). Cell type and time point are not known.

V is TRBV25-1 and J is TRBJ2-7; 11 nucleotides agree with TRBD1. CDR1 and CDR2 from the germline V gene are MGHDK and SYGVNS. V was clipped by 11 bases and J by 7 bases; unmatched bases: 4. This CDR3 has 11 residues. CDR3: CAVGTGGEQYF. The CDR3 DNA reads TGTGCCGTGGGGACAGGGGGTGAGCAGTACTTC.

This clonotype was seen only a few times. The chain links TRBV4-2 to TRBJ2-7; TRBD2 might be the D (6 bases). The CDR3 has 15 amino acids. Trimming removed 1 base at V and 2 bases at J, with 12 bases between. The germline V gene has CDR1 LGHNA and CDR2 YNFKEQ. CDR3 sequence (DNA): TGTGCCAGCAGCCAAGTGGCTAGCGACGCCTACGAGCAGTACTTC. Translation: CASSQVASDAYEQYF.

J is TRBJ2-2 and V is TRBV6-2 or TRBV6-3; no firm D call. The germline CDR1 and CDR2 sequences are MNHEY and SVGEGT. V dropped 7 bases and J dropped 0 bases, with 15 bases sitting between them. CDR3 length equals 16 residues. Here the CDR3 reads CASTLTPGTNTGELFF. CDR3 bases: TGTGCCAGCACCCTAACCCCTGGAACGAACACCGGGGAGCTGTTTTTT.

The V gene is TRBV5-1, the J gene TRBJ2-2; possible D gene TRBD1, 6 bases. The V gene lost 4 bases and the J gene lost 5 bases, with 9 bases spanning the gap. Germline CDR1 and CDR2: SGHRS and YFSETQ. There are 13 residues in the CDR3. CDR3 DNA: TGCGCCAGCAGCAACAGGGATACCGGGGAGCTGTTTTTT. It specifies CASSNRDTGELFF. Full variable domain (remainder filled in from reference TRBV5-1 and TRBJ2-2): KAGVTQTPRYLIKTRGQQVTLSCSPISGHRSVSWYQQTPGQGLQFLFEYFSETQRNKGNFPGRFSGRQFSNSRSEMNVSTLELGDSALYLCASSNRDTGELFFGEGSRLTVL.

This clonotype was recorded a few times. The rearrangement joins TRBV4-2 to TRBJ1-4, with TRBD1 identical over 8 bases. The length of the CDR3 is 15 residues. CDR1 and CDR2 (germline): LGHNA, YNFKEQ. With V trimmed by 4 bases and J by 8 bases, 9 bases remained unmatched. Here the CDR3 DNA reads TGTGCCAGCAGCCCCGGGTTTCAGGGGGCGGAAAAACTGTTTTTT. This codes for CASSPGFQGAEKLFF.

The J gene is TRBJ2-1, the V gene TRBV5-1; no clear D gene. This CDR3 is built from 12 residues. Per the germline V gene, CDR1 is SGHRS and CDR2 is YFSETQ. V shed 5 bases and J shed 4 bases, with 7 bases lying between them. CDR3 DNA: TGCGCCAGCAGTTCATTTTACAATGAGCAGTTCTTC. Translating gives CASSSFYNEQFF. The full variable domain, in which reference TRBV5-1 and TRBJ2-1 provide the parts outside the CDR3, is KAGVTQTPRYLIKTRGQQVTLSCSPISGHRSVSWYQQTPGQGLQFLFEYFSETQRNKGNFPGRFSGRQFSNSRSEMNVSTLELGDSALYLCASSSFYNEQFFGPGTRLTVL.

In its sample, this clonotype was seen many times. CDR3 DNA: TGTGCCAGCAGCCTCGAGGGGGCAGGAAATCAGCCCCAGCATTTT. Its protein product is CASSLEGAGNQPQHF. V gene TRBV4-2 combines with J gene TRBJ1-5; 7 bases align to TRBD1. This CDR3 is 15 amino acids long. With 4 bases clipped from V and 4 bases from J, the junction kept 7 bases outside the gene matches. Germline values: CDR1 LGHNA, CDR2 YNFKEQ.

A few counts support this clonotype. The rearrangement uses TRBV7-9 and TRBJ1-2; the D gene is possibly TRBD1 (5 bases). CDR1 is SEHNR, CDR2 FQNEAQ, per germline (reference sequence). The V end was cut by 5 bases, the J end by 7 bases, with 11 bases between. The CDR3 sequence is 12 residues long. The CDR3 protein is CASSPSRGGYTF. The CDR3 DNA is TGTGCCAGCAGCCCTTCAAGGGGTGGCTACACCTTC.

The rearrangement links TRBV7-9 to TRBJ1-1; D uncertain. V was shortened by 3 bases and J by 5 bases, with 10 bases between the two germline ends. This CDR3 contains 13 residues. Per the germline V gene, CDR1 is SEHNR and CDR2 is FQNEAQ (reference sequence). The CDR3, as DNA: TGTGCCAGCAGCTTTACACAGACAACTGAAGCTTTCTTT. Protein: CASSFTQTTEAFF.

The J gene is TRBJ2-2, the V gene TRBV7-2; D possibly corresponds to TRBD2 (5 bases). Deletions cut 3 bases from V and 0 bases from J, with 8 bases between. The CDR3 runs 15 residues. CDR1 and CDR2 from the germline V gene are SGHTA and FQGNSA. CDR3 loop: CASSLDSSNTGELFF. The CDR3 region has the DNA TGTGCCAGCAGCTTGGACTCTTCGAACACCGGGGAGCTGTTTTTT.

This clonotype was detected only a few times. This CDR3 reads CASSFGTPINQPQHF. CDR3 DNA: TGTGCCAGCAGTTTCGGGACACCGATCAATCAGCCCCAGCATTTT. The chain has TRBV12-3 or TRBV12-4 and TRBJ1-5; maybe TRBD1 (6 bases). This CDR3 is 15 amino acids long. Trimming stripped 3 bases from V and 3 bases from J, with 12 bases between.

The rearrangement links TRBV20-1 to TRBJ2-7; 10 bases agree with TRBD1. In germline, CDR1 is DFQATT, CDR2 SNEGSKA (reference sequence). The CDR3 loop spans 13 amino acids. Germline trimming cut 8 bases from V and 4 bases from J; bases unmatched to any gene: 8. This chain's CDR3 is CSTTDRGDYEQYF. CDR3 DNA: TGCAGTACCACGGACAGGGGGGATTACGAGCAGTACTTC.

This clonotype came up a few times. The chain has TRBV30 and TRBJ1-5, with D unclear. CDR3 size: 13 residues. Between the trimmed V and J ends, which lost 5 bases and 2 bases, there was a span of 10 bases. Germline lookup yields CDR1 GTSNPN and CDR2 SVGIG (reference sequence). CDR3 sequence: CAWGRRGNQPQHF. CDR3 sequence (DNA): TGTGCCTGGGGGCGGAGGGGCAATCAGCCCCAGCATTTT.

This clonotype was detected a few times. V and J are TRBV12-5 and TRBJ2-1; D unresolved. Germline CDR1 reads LGHNT; CDR2 reads FRNRAP. This CDR3 has 16 amino acids. V lost 5 bases and J 3 bases, leaving 17 bases between the germline ends. CDR3 amino acids: CASGGTSALDYNEQFF. In DNA form, the CDR3 reads TGTGCTAGTGGTGGAACAAGCGCGCTTGACTACAATGAGCAGTTCTTC.

This clonotype appeared a few times. This chain connects TRBV11-2 to TRBJ1-1; 7 positions match TRBD1. This CDR3 has 16 amino acids. Per germline, CDR1 SGHAT and CDR2 FQNNGV. V was clipped by 1 base and J by 4 bases; unmatched bases: 9. CDR3 sequence reads: CASSLVGTDGGTEAFF. The CDR3 DNA follows: TGTGCCAGCAGCTTAGTTGGGACAGATGGGGGCACTGAAGCTTTCTTT.

Only a few counts were recorded for this clonotype. The rearrangement links TRBV6-6 to TRBJ2-3, with no clear D. From germline, CDR1 is MNHNY and CDR2 SVGAGI (reference sequence). The germline V and J ends were trimmed by 6 bases and 0 bases, with 13 bases remaining between them. CDR3 size: 15 residues. The chain's CDR3 is CASRSAAPSTDTQYF. DNA for the CDR3: TGTGCCAGCAGATCGGCTGCTCCTAGCACAGATACGCAGTATTTT.

The rearrangement links TRBV3-1 to TRBJ2-1; D tentatively reads TRBD1 or TRBD2 (5 bases each). The V gene's germline CDR1 is LGHDT and CDR2 YNNKEL (reference sequence). Between the trimmed V and J ends, which lost 4 bases and 9 bases, there was a span of 22 bases. This CDR3 is built from 16 residues. The CDR3 DNA is TGTGCCAGCAGCCGGGACCTGGAAGGGGTCCTTAGTGAGCAGTTCTTC. Protein: CASSRDLEGVLSEQFF.

This clonotype was seen a few times. The chain carries TRBV12-3 or TRBV12-4 and TRBJ2-1, with 9 bases identical to TRBD2. V dropped 9 bases and J dropped 2; count of bases not matched to a gene: 2. This CDR3 region has 13 residues. CDR3: CASWTSAYNEQFF. The CDR3 nucleotides read TGTGCCAGTTGGACTAGCGCCTACAATGAGCAGTTCTTC.

The gene calls are TRBV7-2 and TRBJ2-2, with 9 bases that match TRBD2. The junction had 1 base not matched to a gene; V was cut back by 5 bases and J by 0 bases. Germline CDR1 and CDR2: SGHTA and FQGNSA. CDR3 length equals 15 residues. CDR3 amino acids: CASSRTSANTGELFF. The CDR3 DNA reads as TGTGCCAGCAGCCGGACTAGCGCGAACACCGGGGAGCTGTTTTTT.

The chain couples TRBV6-5 to TRBJ1-1; maybe TRBD1 (5 bases). CDR3 length equals 14 residues. Germline lookup yields CDR1 MNHEY and CDR2 SVGAGI. V was shortened by 7 bases and J by 4 bases, with 16 bases between the two germline ends. The CDR3 here is CASIIGGGGTEAFF. CDR3 coding DNA: TGTGCCAGCATCATTGGCGGGGGAGGCACTGAAGCTTTCTTT.

This clonotype was counted only a few times. This sequence joins TRBV10-2 and TRBJ2-3; D gene uncertain. Per the germline V gene, CDR1 is WSHSY and CDR2 is SAAADI. Trimming removed 2 bases at V and 0 bases at J, with 9 bases between. This CDR3 has 15 amino acids. DNA of the CDR3: TGCGCCAGCAGTGAGACGCAAGCTAGCACAGATACGCAGTATTTT. It encodes CASSETQASTDTQYF.

V gene TRBV4-1 combines with J gene TRBJ1-6; 8 bases match TRBD1. J lost 5 bases, V lost 2 bases, and 14 bases had no gene match. CDR3 length: 19 amino acids. CDR1 is MGHRA and CDR2 is YSYEKL in the germline V gene. CDR3: CASSQPYTQGAIDNSPLHF. CDR3 coding DNA: TGCGCCAGCAGCCAACCCTATACCCAGGGGGCTATCGATAATTCACCCCTCCACTTT.

This sequence joins TRBV28 and TRBJ1-1; no reliable D call. Germline CDR1 is MDHEN and CDR2 is SYDVKM. V was trimmed by 4 bases and J by 1 base, leaving 13 bases between them. The CDR3 runs 15 residues. CDR3 sequence: CASSSLSRGNTEAFF. In nucleotides, the CDR3 is TGTGCCAGCAGTTCTCTCTCGCGGGGGAACACTGAAGCTTTCTTT.

J is TRBJ2-7 and V is TRBV24-1; TRBD1 agrees at 7 bases. The trim removed 4 bases at V and 0 bases at J, leaving 5 bases unmatched. This CDR3 has 15 residues. Germline CDR1 is KGHDR and CDR2 is SFDVKD. CDR3 protein: CATSDGTVLSYEQYF. The DNA for the CDR3 is TGTGCCACCAGTGACGGGACAGTTCTCTCCTACGAGCAGTACTTC.

This clonotype appeared once. The rearrangement links TRBV7-2 to TRBJ2-5; D may be TRBD1 (6 bases). V was trimmed by 2 bases and J by 7 bases, leaving 20 bases between them. Germline V CDR1 and CDR2: SGHTA, FQGNSA. The CDR3 is 16 residues long. CDR3 sequence reads: CASSLTTGGATGTQYF. CDR3 sequence (DNA): TGTGCCAGCAGCTTAACGACAGGAGGCGCAACCGGGACCCAGTACTTC.

The chain joins TRBV6-2 or TRBV6-3 to TRBJ1-1; no firm D call. Germline CDR1 MNHEY, CDR2 SVGEGT. This CDR3 is built from 14 residues. The V end was cut by 2 bases, the J end by 4 bases, with 11 bases between. This CDR3 is CASSYGPGPTEAFF. CDR3 nucleotides: TGTGCCAGCAGTTACGGACCCGGACCCACTGAAGCTTTCTTT.

This clonotype was detected only a few times. V and J are TRBV6-5 and TRBJ1-6; 8 bases are a match to TRBD1. With V trimmed by 11 bases and J by 9 bases, 9 bases remained unmatched. Germline values: CDR1 MNHEY, CDR2 SVGAGI. The CDR3 consists of 13 residues. In DNA form, the CDR3 reads TGTGCCGCGCAGGGGGCCGGGTTTTCACCCCTCCACTTT. Protein: CAAQGAGFSPLHF.

The sample holds a few counts of this clonotype. The V gene is TRBV20-1, the J gene TRBJ2-7; a possible D gene is TRBD2 (5 bases). The CDR3 sequence is 13 residues long. V gave up 6 bases and J gave up 2 bases, with 14 bases separating them. Germline values: CDR1 DFQATT, CDR2 SNEGSKA (reference sequence). The CDR3 region is CSARVLPPYEQYF. The CDR3, as DNA: TGCAGTGCGAGGGTACTGCCCCCCTACGAGCAGTACTTC.

This clonotype was seen more than once but under ten times. V is TRBV4-2 and J is TRBJ2-4, with D hard to call. Germline lookup yields CDR1 LGHNA and CDR2 YNFKEQ. CDR3 length: 12 amino acids. V lost 0 bases, J lost 7 bases, and 4 bases lay in between. In DNA form, the CDR3 reads TGTGCCAGCAGCCAAGAACGGAACATTCAGTACTTC. It yields the protein CASSQERNIQYF.

The rearrangement uses TRBV12-3 or TRBV12-4 and TRBJ1-1, with D unresolved. Trimming cost V 1 base and J 14 bases, with 14 bases left between them. The CDR3 is 12 residues long. The CDR3 loop is CASSLGSVQQFF. For the CDR3, the DNA is TGTGCCAGCAGTTTAGGTTCAGTCCAGCAATTCTTT.